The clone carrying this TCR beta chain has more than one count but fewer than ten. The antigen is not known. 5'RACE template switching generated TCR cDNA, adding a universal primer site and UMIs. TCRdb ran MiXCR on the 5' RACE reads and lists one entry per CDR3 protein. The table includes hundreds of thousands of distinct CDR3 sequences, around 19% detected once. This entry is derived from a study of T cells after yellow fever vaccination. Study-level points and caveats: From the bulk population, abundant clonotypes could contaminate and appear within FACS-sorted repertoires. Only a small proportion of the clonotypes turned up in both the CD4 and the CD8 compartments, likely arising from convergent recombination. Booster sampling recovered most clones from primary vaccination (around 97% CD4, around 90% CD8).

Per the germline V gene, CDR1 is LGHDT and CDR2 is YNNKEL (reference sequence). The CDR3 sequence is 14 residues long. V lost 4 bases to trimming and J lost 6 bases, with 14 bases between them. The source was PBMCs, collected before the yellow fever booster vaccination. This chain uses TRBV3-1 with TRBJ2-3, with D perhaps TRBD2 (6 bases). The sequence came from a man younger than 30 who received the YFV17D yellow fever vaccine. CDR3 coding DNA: TGTGCCAGCAGCCCCCAGACTAGTTCCGATACGCAGTATTTT. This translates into CASSPQTSSDTQYF.